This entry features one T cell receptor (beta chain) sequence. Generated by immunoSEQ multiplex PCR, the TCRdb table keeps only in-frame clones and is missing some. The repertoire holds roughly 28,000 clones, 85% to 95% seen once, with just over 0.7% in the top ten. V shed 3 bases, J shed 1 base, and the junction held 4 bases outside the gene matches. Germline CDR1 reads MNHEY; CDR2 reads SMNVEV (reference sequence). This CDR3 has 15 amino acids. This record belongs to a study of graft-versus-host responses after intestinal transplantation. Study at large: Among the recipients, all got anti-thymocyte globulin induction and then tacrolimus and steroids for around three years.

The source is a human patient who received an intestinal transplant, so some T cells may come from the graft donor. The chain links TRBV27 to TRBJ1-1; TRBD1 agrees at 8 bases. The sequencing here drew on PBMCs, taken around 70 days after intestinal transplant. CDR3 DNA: TGTGCCAGCAGTTTCTCAGGGGGCCCGAACACTGAAGCTTTCTTT. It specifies CASSFSGGPNTEAFF.